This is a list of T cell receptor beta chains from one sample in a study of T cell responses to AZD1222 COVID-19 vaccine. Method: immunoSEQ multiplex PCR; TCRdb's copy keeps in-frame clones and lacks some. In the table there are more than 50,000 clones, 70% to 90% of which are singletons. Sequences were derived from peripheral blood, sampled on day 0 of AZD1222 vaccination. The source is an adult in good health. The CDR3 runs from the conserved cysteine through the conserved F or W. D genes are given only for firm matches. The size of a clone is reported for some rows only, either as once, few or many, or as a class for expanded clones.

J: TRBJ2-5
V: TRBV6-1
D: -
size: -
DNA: TGTGCCAGCAGTGTCGGGGAGGGAGGCCCTAGGGGGCCCCAGTACTTC
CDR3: CASSVGEGGPRGPQYF

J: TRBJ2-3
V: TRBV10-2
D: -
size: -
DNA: TGCGCCAGCAGTGAGGGGGGAGTGGTGACAGATACGCAGTATTTT
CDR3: CASSEGGVVTDTQYF

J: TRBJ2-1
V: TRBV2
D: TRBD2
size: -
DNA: TGTGCCAGCAGTCGACTAGCGGGAGGTACGGGTGAGCAGTTCTTC
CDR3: CASSRLAGGTGEQFF

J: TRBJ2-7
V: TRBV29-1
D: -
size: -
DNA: TGCAGCGTTCAGCGGACAGAGACCTACGAGCAGTACTTC
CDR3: CSVQRTETYEQYF

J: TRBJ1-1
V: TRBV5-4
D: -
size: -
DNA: TGTGCCAGCAGCTTGGAATCATTTGTGAACACTGAAGCTTTCTTT
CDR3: CASSLESFVNTEAFF

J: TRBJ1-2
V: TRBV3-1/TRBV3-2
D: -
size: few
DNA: TGTGCCAGCAGGCGGGAGGGCTCTTATGGCTACACCTTC
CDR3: CASRREGSYGYTF

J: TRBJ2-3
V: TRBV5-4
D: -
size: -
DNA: TGTGCCAGCAGCCGGAGGCAGGGGCTTCAGACAGATACGCAGTATTTT
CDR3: CASSRRQGLQTDTQYF

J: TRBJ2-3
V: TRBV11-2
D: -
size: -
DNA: TGTGCCAGCAGCTTTCGGCTTCTTGCAGATACGCAGTATTTT
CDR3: CASSFRLLADTQYF

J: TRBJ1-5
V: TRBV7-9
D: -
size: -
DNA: TGTGCCAGCAGCTTAGATCTACAGCCCCAGCATTTT
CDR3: CASSLDLQPQHF

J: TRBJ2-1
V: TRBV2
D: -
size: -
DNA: TGTGCCAGCACCGAAGGGGGGGCCTACAATGAGCAGTTCTTC
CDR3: CASTEGGAYNEQFF

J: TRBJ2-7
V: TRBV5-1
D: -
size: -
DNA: TGCGCCAGCAGCTTGGAGTTCCCCTACGAGCAGTACTTC
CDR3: CASSLEFPYEQYF

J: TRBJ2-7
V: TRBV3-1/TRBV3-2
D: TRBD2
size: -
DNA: TGTGCCAGCAGCCAAGGGGGAGGGAATCCCTACGAGCAGTACTTC
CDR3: CASSQGGGNPYEQYF

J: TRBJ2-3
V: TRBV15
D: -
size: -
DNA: TGTGCCACCAGCAGACAGGGTGATACGCAGTATTTT
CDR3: CATSRQGDTQYF

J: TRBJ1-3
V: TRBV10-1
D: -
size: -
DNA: TGCGCCAGCAGTGAAGACAGTGGAAACACCATATATTTT
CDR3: CASSEDSGNTIYF

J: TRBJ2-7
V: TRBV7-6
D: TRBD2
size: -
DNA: TGTGCCAGCAGCTTAGATTCTGTAGACGCCTATGGGGCTAGCGGGAGATACGAGCAGTACTTC
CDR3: CASSLDSVDAYGASGRYEQYF

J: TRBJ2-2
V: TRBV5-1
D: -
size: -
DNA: TGCGCCAGCAGCTTGGAACAGACCCCCGGGGAGCTGTTTTTT
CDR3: CASSLEQTPGELFF

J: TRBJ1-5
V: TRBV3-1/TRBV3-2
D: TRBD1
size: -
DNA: TGTGCCAGCAGCGCAACAGGGGATCAGCCCCAGCATTTT
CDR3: CASSATGDQPQHF

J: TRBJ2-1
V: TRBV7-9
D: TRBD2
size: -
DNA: TGTGCCAGCAGCCACAGCGGGACCCCCGCCTTAGGGGAGCAGTTCTTC
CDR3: CASSHSGTPALGEQFF

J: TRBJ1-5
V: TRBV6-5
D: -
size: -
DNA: TGTGCCATAAGTACCGGGACTCGGGGAAATCATCCCCAGCATTTT
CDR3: CAISTGTRGNHPQHF

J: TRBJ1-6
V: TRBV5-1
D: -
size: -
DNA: TGCGCCAGCAGCTTGGATGCAGGCTCCTATAATTCACCCCTCCACTTT
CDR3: CASSLDAGSYNSPLHF

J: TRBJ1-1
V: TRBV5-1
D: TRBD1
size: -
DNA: TGCGCCAGCAGATCGACAGGGACGAGCACTGAAGCTTTCTTT
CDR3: CASRSTGTSTEAFF

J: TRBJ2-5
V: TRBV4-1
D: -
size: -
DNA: TGCGCCAGCAGCCAAGGGGGTTGGGAGACCCAGTACTTC
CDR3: CASSQGGWETQYF

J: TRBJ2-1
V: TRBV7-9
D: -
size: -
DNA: TGTGCCAGCAGCCGAGGCCCAGGACAAGAGCAGTTCTTC
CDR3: CASSRGPGQEQFF

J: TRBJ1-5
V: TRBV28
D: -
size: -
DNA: TGTGCCAGCAGTTTATTACAGTATAGCAATCAGCCCCAGCATTTT
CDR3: CASSLLQYSNQPQHF

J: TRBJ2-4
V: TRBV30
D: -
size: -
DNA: TGTGCCTGGAGTGATAGTAGGGCCAAAAACATTCAGTACTTC
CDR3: CAWSDSRAKNIQYF

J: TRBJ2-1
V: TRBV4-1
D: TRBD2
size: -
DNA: TGCGCCAGCAGCGAAGCGGGAGCGTTCTCCTACAATGAGCAGTTCTTC
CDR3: CASSEAGAFSYNEQFF

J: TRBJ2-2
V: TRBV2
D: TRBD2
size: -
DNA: TGTGCCAGCAGTGAAACGTCAGGGACTAGAAACACCGGGGAGCTGTTTTTT
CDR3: CASSETSGTRNTGELFF

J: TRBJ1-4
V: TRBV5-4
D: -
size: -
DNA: TGTGCCAGCAGCTTCGGCGGGACGGCAACTAATGAAAAACTGTTTTTT
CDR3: CASSFGGTATNEKLFF

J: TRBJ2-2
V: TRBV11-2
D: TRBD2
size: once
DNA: TGTGCCAGCAGCCCCCGGATTAGCGGGGCCACCGGGGAGCTGTTTTTT
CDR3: CASSPRISGATGELFF

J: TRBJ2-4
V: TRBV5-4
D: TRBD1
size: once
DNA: TGTGCCAGCAGCTCCGGACAGGGCGCCAAAAACATTCAGTACTTC
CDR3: CASSSGQGAKNIQYF

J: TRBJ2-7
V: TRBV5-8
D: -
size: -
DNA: TGTGCCAGCAGACCCCCAAGACCTATCCTCCGCCCCTACGAGCAGTACTTC
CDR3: CASRPPRPILRPYEQYF

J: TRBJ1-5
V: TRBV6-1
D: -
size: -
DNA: TGTGCCAGCAGTGAAGGACATGTCCAGCCCCAGCATTTT
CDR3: CASSEGHVQPQHF

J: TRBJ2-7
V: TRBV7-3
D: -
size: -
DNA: TGTGCCAGCAGCCCTAAGTCCGGGGGTAGGGCCGAGCAGTACTTC
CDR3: CASSPKSGGRAEQYF

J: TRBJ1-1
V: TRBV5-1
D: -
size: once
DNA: TGCGCCAGCAGCTTGGGACGATTCGGGGCCGATCAGTTGAACACTGAAGCTTTCTTT
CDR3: CASSLGRFGADQLNTEAFF

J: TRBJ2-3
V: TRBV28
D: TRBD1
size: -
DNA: TGTGCCAGCAGTTTAGGGACAGGGGGTAAATGCTGTATTTTT
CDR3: CASSLGTGGKCCIF

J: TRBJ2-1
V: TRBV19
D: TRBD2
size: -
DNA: TGTGCCACAAGGCCAAGCCTCGGGACTAGCGGGAGTCCTGAGCAGTTCTTC
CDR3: CATRPSLGTSGSPEQFF

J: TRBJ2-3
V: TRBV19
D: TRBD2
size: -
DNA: TGTGCCAGTAGTACCTTTAGCGGGAGTGGGGATACGCAGTATTTT
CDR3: CASSTFSGSGDTQYF

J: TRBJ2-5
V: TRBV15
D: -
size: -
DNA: TGTGCCACCAGCAAGGTTAGCTATTCGGTAGAGACCCAGTACTTC
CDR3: CATSKVSYSVETQYF

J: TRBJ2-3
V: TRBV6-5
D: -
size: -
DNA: TGTGCCAGCAATTCGGGGGACACAGATACGCAGTATTTT
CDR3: CASNSGDTDTQYF

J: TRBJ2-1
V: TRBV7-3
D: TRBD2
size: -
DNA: TGTGCCAGCAGCTTAAAGGCGGGAGGGGGCGGTGAGCAGTTCTTC
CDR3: CASSLKAGGGGEQFF

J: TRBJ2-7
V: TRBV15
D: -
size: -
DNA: TGTGCCACCAGCGCCTCGGTCTCCGGGTCCGACGAGCAGTACTTC
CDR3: CATSASVSGSDEQYF

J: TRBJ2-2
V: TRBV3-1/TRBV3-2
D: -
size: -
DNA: TGTGCCAGCAGCCAAGGGACATCCACCGGGGAGCTGTTTTTT
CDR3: CASSQGTSTGELFF

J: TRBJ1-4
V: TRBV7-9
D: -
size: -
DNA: TGTGCCAGCAGCCCCGGACAGGAAAAACTGTTTTTT
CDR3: CASSPGQEKLFF

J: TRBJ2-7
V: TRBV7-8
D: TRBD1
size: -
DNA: TGTGCCAGCAGCATAGACAGGGGGGCTACCTACGAGCAGTACTTC
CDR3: CASSIDRGATYEQYF

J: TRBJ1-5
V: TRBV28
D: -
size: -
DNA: TGTGCCAGCAGTTTAGGTAGGAGTGGCAATCAGCCCCAGCATTTT
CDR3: CASSLGRSGNQPQHF

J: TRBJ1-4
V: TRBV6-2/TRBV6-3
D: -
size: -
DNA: TGTGCCAGCAGCCTGGGAAGATTTGAAAAACTGTTTTTT
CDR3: CASSLGRFEKLFF

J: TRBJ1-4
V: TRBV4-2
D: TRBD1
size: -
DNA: TGTGCCAGCAGCACCATAGACAGGGTTGGGTCAACTAATGAAAAACTGTTTTTT
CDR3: CASSTIDRVGSTNEKLFF

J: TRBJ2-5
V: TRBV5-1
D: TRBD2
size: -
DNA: TGCGCCAGCAGCTTCGGACTAGCGGGAGGGCCAGGGGAGACCCAGTACTTC
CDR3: CASSFGLAGGPGETQYF

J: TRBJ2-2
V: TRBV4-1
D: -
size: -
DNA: TGCGCCAGCAGCCTCCTGGACGGGGTGGGTGGCGGGGAGCTGTTTTTT
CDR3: CASSLLDGVGGGELFF

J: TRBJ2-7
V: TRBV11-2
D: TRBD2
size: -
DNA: TGTGCCAGCAGCTCCCTTAGCGGGATTAGCGAGCAGTACTTC
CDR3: CASSSLSGISEQYF

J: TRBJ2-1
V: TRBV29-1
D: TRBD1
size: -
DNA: TGCAGCGGAGGGACAGGGGGCGAGCAGTTCTTC
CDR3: CSGGTGGEQFF

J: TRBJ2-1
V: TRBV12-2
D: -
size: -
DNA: TGTGCAAGTCGCTTCAACCGGGGGGGAATCACCTACAATGAGCAGTTCTTC
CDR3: CASRFNRGGITYNEQFF

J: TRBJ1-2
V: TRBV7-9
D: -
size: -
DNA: TGTGCCAGCAGCCCGGGCCTAAACTATGGCTACACCTTC
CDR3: CASSPGLNYGYTF

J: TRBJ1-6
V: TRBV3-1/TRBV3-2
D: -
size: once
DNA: TGTGCCAGCAGCCAAGGTAGGGGATCACCCCTCCACTTT
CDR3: CASSQGRGSPLHF

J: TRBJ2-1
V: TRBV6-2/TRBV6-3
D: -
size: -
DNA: TGTGCCAGCAGTTCCGACACCCCTGAGCAGTTCTTC
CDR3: CASSSDTPEQFF

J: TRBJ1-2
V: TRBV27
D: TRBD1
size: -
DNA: TGTGCCAGCAGTTTAGTAGGGGGCGCGATAAACTATGGCTACACCTTC
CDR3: CASSLVGGAINYGYTF

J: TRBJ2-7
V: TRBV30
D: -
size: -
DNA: TGTGCCTGGAGTGTAACTCACCGCGGTGGCGAGCAGTACTTC
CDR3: CAWSVTHRGGEQYF